The T cell receptor beta chain under discussion was sequenced for a study of shared clonotypes between healthy human individuals. Points from the study as a whole: Naive CD4 clonotypes overlapped across a handful of donors at approximately 5.3%.

CDR1 is SGHDT and CDR2 is YYEEEE in the germline V gene. CDR3 length: 15 amino acids. Trimming removed 2 bases from V and 2 bases from J, with 13 bases in between. Measured with immunoSEQ multiplex PCR; TCRdb has only the in-frame clones, and not every one. Of 2 million to 2.5 million clones listed, 85% to 95% are singletons. As regards this clone: As yet, its antigen is unknown.

Study donors comprised healthy, HIV-negative adults devoid of recent acute infection or vaccination. This receptor was taken from a man aged 18 to 30 in good health. Some clones in this sample may be carry-over from other donors' samples. The chain uses TRBV5-6 and TRBJ1-2, with a possible D match to TRBD1 (5 bases). Sample: naive CD4+ T cells from PBMCs. The subset: CD45RA+ positively selected. DNA for the CDR3: TGTGCCAGCAGCTTCTCGGGAGAGGGGAACTATGGCTACACCTTC. Translated, it gives CASSFSGEGNYGYTF. Based on the CDR3 plus reference TRBV5-6 and TRBJ1-2, the full variable domain is DAGVTQSPTHLIKTRGQQVTLRCSPKSGHDTVSWYQQALGQGPQFIFQYYEEEERQRGNFPDRFSGHQFPNYSSELNVNALLLGDSALYLCASSFSGEGNYGYTFGSGTRLTVV.